A single sample is the source of the 24 T cell receptor beta chains below, sequenced in a study of T cell responses to AZD1222 COVID-19 vaccine. Assay: immunoSEQ multiplex PCR; the TCRdb copy retains only in-frame clones and omits some. The table records approximately 150,000 clones, more than 70% of them present only once. This specimen consisted of peripheral blood, obtained on day 0 of MenACWY control vaccination. The source is an adult in good health.

The chain is built from TRBV24-1 and TRBJ1-5; no clear D gene. This CDR3 region has 14 residues. Per the germline V gene, CDR1 is KGHDR and CDR2 is SFDVKD. The V and J ends lost 5 bases and 0 bases respectively, with 7 bases between them. CDR3: CATSVRSSNQPQHF. The CDR3 DNA reads as TGTGCCACCAGTGTACGCAGTAGCAATCAGCCCCAGCATTTT.

This clone was counted only a few times. This chain connects TRBV4-2 to TRBJ2-7; D uncertain. Trimming shortened V by 1 base and J by 3 bases, and 16 bases separated the two germline ends. In germline, CDR1 is LGHNA, CDR2 YNFKEQ. This CDR3 region has 16 residues. The CDR3 nucleotides are TGTGCCAGCAGCCAAGTTTGGCCAGAAAGTAGCTACGAGCAGTACTTC. It codes for CASSQVWPESSYEQYF.

Details on this clone: Other DNA sequences of this sample code for an identical CDR3. The J gene is TRBJ1-4, the V gene TRBV19; D not certain. Germline V gene data show CDR1 as LNHDA and CDR2 as SQIVND (reference sequence). Trimming pared 3 bases from V and 0 bases from J, leaving 5 bases between. The CDR3 has 14 residues. This chain's CDR3 is CASSISATNEKLFF. The CDR3, as DNA: TGTGCCAGTAGTATCTCTGCAACTAATGAAAAACTGTTTTTT.

The chain is built from TRBV23-1 and TRBJ1-5; D gene ambiguous. TRBV23-1 qualifies as an ORF whose function is uncertain. V was trimmed by 0 bases and J by 0 bases, leaving 9 bases between them. The CDR3 totals 16 residues. CDR3 sequence reads: CASSQSSGNSNQPQHF. The CDR3, as DNA: TGCGCCAGCAGTCAATCGTCCGGTAATAGCAATCAGCCCCAGCATTTT.

J is TRBJ1-1 and V is TRBV6-5; D is ambiguous. CDR3 length: 12 residues. The V and J ends lost 6 bases and 4 bases respectively, with 9 bases between them. CDR1 and CDR2 (germline): MNHEY, SVGAGI. Written as DNA, the CDR3 is TGTGCCAGCAGCACGGCGGGCACTGAAGCTTTCTTT. Translated, it gives CASSTAGTEAFF.

The chain employs TRBV5-1 and TRBJ2-1; D possibly corresponds to TRBD1 (6 bases). Per the germline V gene, CDR1 is SGHRS and CDR2 is YFSETQ. The CDR3 length is 16 residues. The V and J ends lost 3 bases and 0 bases respectively, with 13 bases between them. CDR3 in DNA: TGCGCCAGCAGCTCTGGACAGATGAGCTCCTACAATGAGCAGTTCTTC. Protein product: CASSSGQMSSYNEQFF.

This clone was counted a few times. Different DNA sequences within this sample yield the same CDR3. The V call is TRBV11-3, the J call TRBJ2-2, with D tentatively TRBD2 (6 bases). The V gene lost 3 bases and the J gene lost 1 base, with 6 bases spanning the gap. Germline V gene lookup returns CDR1 SGHNT and CDR2 YENEEA. The CDR3 extends over 14 amino acids. CDR3 in amino acids: CASSLGLNTGELFF. CDR3 nucleotides: TGTGCCAGCAGCTTGGGACTGAACACCGGGGAGCTGTTTTTT.

The rearrangement joins TRBV24-1 to TRBJ2-1; tentative D call: TRBD2 (5 bases). V was cut by 0 bases and J by 2 bases, with 7 bases left in between. The CDR3 is 15 amino acids. In germline, CDR1 is KGHDR, CDR2 SFDVKD. CDR3 nucleotides: TGTGCCACCAGTGATTTGGAGGGCACCTACAATGAGCAGTTCTTC. It specifies CATSDLEGTYNEQFF.

The V gene is TRBV6-5, the J gene TRBJ2-7, with 9 positions matching TRBD1. CDR3 size: 14 residues. Germline CDR1 MNHEY, CDR2 SVGAGI. J was trimmed by 7 bases and V by 6 bases; bases with no gene match: 10. This chain's CDR3 is CASSPGTGTGEQYF. The CDR3 DNA is TGTGCCAGCAGCCCCGGGACAGGGACGGGAGAGCAGTACTTC.

The rearrangement joins TRBV19 to TRBJ1-1; D is unclear. The CDR3 extends over 14 amino acids. Trimming took 9 bases from V and 1 from J, leaving 15 bases between them. Germline V gives CDR1 LNHDA, CDR2 SQIVND (reference sequence). This chain's CDR3 is CASNLGRTNTEAFF. The DNA of the CDR3 is TGTGCCAGCAATCTAGGACGCACGAACACTGAAGCTTTCTTT.

The chain carries TRBV5-4 and TRBJ1-1; D is unclear. Germline V lookup: CDR1 SGHNT, CDR2 YYREEE (reference sequence). This CDR3 spans 12 amino acids. The V end was cut by 0 bases, the J end by 9 bases, with 9 bases between. This CDR3 is CASSLVVGKAFF. Written as DNA, the CDR3 is TGTGCCAGCAGCTTGGTCGTGGGTAAAGCTTTCTTT.

The genes are TRBV6-5 and TRBJ2-3; 7 bases are shared with TRBD1. V lost 7 bases, J lost 2 bases, and 9 bases stayed unmatched. The CDR3 consists of 15 residues. Germline CDR1 MNHEY, CDR2 SVGAGI. The CDR3 coding sequence is TGTGCCAGCACCTCAGGGGGACACCACACAGATACGCAGTATTTT. The encoded protein is CASTSGGHHTDTQYF.

The chain links TRBV4-2 to TRBJ2-5, with 9 bases aligning to TRBD1. CDR1 and CDR2 (germline): LGHNA, YNFKEQ. This CDR3 region has 15 residues. V gave up 3 bases and J gave up 7 bases; unmatched junction bases: 9. This CDR3 reads CASSQAGQGTGTQYF. CDR3 nucleotide sequence: TGTGCCAGCAGCCAGGCCGGACAGGGGACGGGGACCCAGTACTTC.

This clone was seen once. The chain combines TRBV19 with TRBJ2-2; 8 nucleotides match TRBD2. The CDR3 totals 15 residues. J lost 2 bases, V lost 7 bases, and 6 bases had no gene match. The germline CDR1 and CDR2 sequences are LNHDA and SQIVND (reference sequence). The CDR3 here is CASKPTSVNTGELFF. CDR3 bases: TGTGCCAGTAAGCCGACTAGCGTTAACACCGGGGAGCTGTTTTTT.

The rearrangement joins TRBV2 to TRBJ2-7, with a weak D call TRBD2 (5 bases). CDR3 length: 14 amino acids. Germline loops: CDR1 SNHLY, CDR2 FYNNEI. Trimming pared 0 bases from V and 6 bases from J, leaving 12 bases between. The CDR3 protein is CASSEAGEVVEQYF. CDR3 sequence (DNA): TGTGCCAGCAGTGAAGCGGGAGAGGTCGTCGAGCAGTACTTC. Combining the CDR3 with reference TRBV2 and TRBJ2-7 gives the whole variable domain EPEVTQTPSHQVTQMGQEVILRCVPISNHLYFYWYRQILGQKVEFLVSFYNNEISEKSEIFDDQFSVERPDGSNFTLKIRSTKLEDSAMYFCASSEAGEVVEQYFGPGTRLTVT.

This clone came up a few times. This rearrangement joins TRBV6-1 to TRBJ1-2; tentatively, D is TRBD1 (5 bases). The germline CDR1 and CDR2 sequences are MNHNS and SASEGT. Trimming removed 1 base at V and 8 bases at J, with 17 bases between. The CDR3 is 15 amino acids. The CDR3 DNA is TGTGCCAGCAGTGAAGGTTCCGGGACGTCGGAAGGCTACACCTTC. The encoded protein is CASSEGSGTSEGYTF.

The rearrangement links TRBV24-1 to TRBJ2-1; 14 bases are a match to TRBD2. CDR1 and CDR2 from the germline V gene are KGHDR and SFDVKD. Trimming at V came to 4 bases and at J to 4 bases, leaving 8 bases not matched to a gene. The CDR3 sequence is 18 residues long. The CDR3 nucleotides read TGTGCCACCAGTGACCCCGGGACTAGCGGGGGTCCGTACAATGAGCAGTTCTTC. This encodes CATSDPGTSGGPYNEQFF.

This chain uses TRBV4-1 with TRBJ1-5; D is undetermined. Trimming left V 0 bases short and J 3 bases short, with 12 bases between. This CDR3 has 16 amino acids. Germline CDR1 MGHRA, CDR2 YSYEKL. Here the CDR3 DNA reads TGCGCCAGCAGCCAAGATAATCTGGGTACCAATCAGCCCCAGCATTTT. Encoded protein: CASSQDNLGTNQPQHF.

J is TRBJ1-1 and V is TRBV6-5; D not resolved. CDR3 length equals 15 residues. Trimming shortened V by 0 bases and J by 2 bases, and 10 bases separated the two germline ends. The germline CDR1 and CDR2 sequences are MNHEY and SVGAGI. CDR3 DNA sequence: TGTGCCAGCAGTTACTCGAGGAAGACAAACACTGAAGCTTTCTTT. This sequence encodes CASSYSRKTNTEAFF.

This chain links TRBV18 with TRBJ1-3; 9 bases align to TRBD1. Germline V lookup: CDR1 KGHSH, CDR2 LQKENI. This CDR3 has 16 residues. V dropped 5 bases and J dropped 3; count of bases not matched to a gene: 8. In nucleotides, the CDR3 is TGTGCCAGCTCAATTACAGGGGGCGCCGGTGGAAACACCATATATTTT. Translating gives CASSITGGAGGNTIYF.

This chain joins TRBV7-3 and TRBJ2-1; TRBD1 agrees at 7 bases. Trimming cost V 5 bases and J 6 bases; bases outside gene matches: 4. This CDR3 region has 13 residues. Germline V gives CDR1 SGHTA, CDR2 FQGTGA. Here the CDR3 DNA reads TGTGCCAGCAGCCAGACAGGGATCAATGAGCAGTTCTTC. It specifies CASSQTGINEQFF. The full variable domain, rest sourced from reference TRBV7-3 and TRBJ2-1, is GAGVSQTPSNKVTEKGKYVELRCDPISGHTALYWYRQSLGQGPEFLIYFQGTGAADDSGLPNDRFFAVRPEGSVSTLKIQRTERGDSAVYLCASSQTGINEQFFGPGTRLTVL.

This clone has a single count. The rearrangement joins TRBV4-1 to TRBJ1-5; TRBD1 is a possible D gene (5 bases). In germline, CDR1 is MGHRA, CDR2 YSYEKL. The CDR3 runs to 15 residues. Trimming took off 6 bases at V and 7 bases at J, with 19 bases between the two ends. The CDR3 protein is CASRGSDGDSQPQHF. CDR3 coding DNA: TGCGCCAGCAGAGGTAGTGATGGGGACTCGCAGCCCCAGCATTTT.

This chain links TRBV11-2 with TRBJ2-7; perhaps D is TRBD1 or TRBD2 (7 bases each). Deletions cut 5 bases from V and 3 bases from J, with 26 bases between. This CDR3 region has 18 residues. Germline V gene sequence: CDR1 SGHAT, CDR2 FQNNGV. The CDR3 nucleotides read TGTGCCAGCAGCCCACAGGGGAGGGGTCGCCCTTTTGGCTACGAGCAGTACTTC. As protein: CASSPQGRGRPFGYEQYF.

The V call is TRBV5-1, the J call TRBJ1-4, with D perhaps TRBD1 (5 bases). Germline-derived CDR1 and CDR2 are SGHRS and YFSETQ. V was cut by 4 bases and J by 5 bases, with 15 bases left in between. CDR3 length equals 15 residues. CDR3 coding DNA: TGCGCCAGCAGCCCCTTGGGGGGTAAAAATGAAAAACTGTTTTTT. Residues: CASSPLGGKNEKLFF.